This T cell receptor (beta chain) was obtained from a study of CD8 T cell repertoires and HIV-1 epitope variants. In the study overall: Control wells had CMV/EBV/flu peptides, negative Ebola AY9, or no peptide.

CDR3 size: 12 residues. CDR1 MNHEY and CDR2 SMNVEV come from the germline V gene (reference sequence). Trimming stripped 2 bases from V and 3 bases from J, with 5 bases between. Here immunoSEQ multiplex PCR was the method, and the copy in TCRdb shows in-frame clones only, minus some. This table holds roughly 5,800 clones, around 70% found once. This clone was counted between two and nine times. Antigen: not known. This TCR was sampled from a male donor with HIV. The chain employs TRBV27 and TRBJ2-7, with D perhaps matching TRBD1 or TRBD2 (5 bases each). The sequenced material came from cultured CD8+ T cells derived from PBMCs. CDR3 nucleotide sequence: TGTGCCAGCAGTTTAGGGGGCTACGAGCAGTACTTC. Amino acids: CASSLGGYEQYF.